These T cell receptor beta chains were read from a single sample in a study of metastatic and nonmetastatic thyroid tumors. TCRdb reassembled clones from the PCR reads with MiXCR. The sample has approximately 7,800 clones, approximately 25% seen once. The sequencing input was adjacent normal tissue. The receptors originated from a female donor with papillary thyroid cancer or a benign thyroid nodule (not recorded which). Some clones in this sample may be carry-over from other donors' samples. The CDR3 runs from the conserved cysteine through the conserved F or W.

V gene	J gene	CDR3 length	CDR3 protein
TRBV28	TRBJ2-7	14	CASSYGTGGGEQYF
TRBV4-1	TRBJ2-4	13	CAGSQGTLNIQYF
TRBV18	TRBJ1-5	13	CASSPDRDQPQHF
TRBV20-1	TRBJ2-3	17	CSSNRGSGRSWADTQYF
TRBV11-2	TRBJ2-3	17	CASSSPRGGQSTDTQYF
TRBV12-3/TRBV12-4	TRBJ1-2	12	CASSLTVYGYTF
TRBV6-1	TRBJ2-2	18	CASSGFRTSGRQSGELFF
TRBV5-1	TRBJ2-5	13	CASILSSRETQYF
TRBV30	TRBJ1-6	14	CAWNGAGGNSPLHF
TRBV11-2	TRBJ2-3	16	CASSLDGAGGSDTQYF
TRBV19	TRBJ2-3	14	CASSIRAATDTQYF
TRBV5-6	TRBJ2-3	15	CASSWGLAGRGTQYF
TRBV19	TRBJ2-2	14	CASSIQSNTGELFF
TRBV3-1	TRBJ2-2	11	CASSQGGDLFF
TRBV6-2/TRBV6-3	TRBJ1-1	14	CASSYSSGVTEAFF
TRBV27	TRBJ2-7	17	CASSARSGTGDSYEYYF
TRBV20-1	TRBJ2-1	11	CSAEYSNEQFF
TRBV27	TRBJ2-3	15	CARSLADRTTETQCF
TRBV6-1	TRBJ2-1	15	CASSRGLAGEVEQFF
TRBV25-1	TRBJ2-1	17	CASSETSGRPQSDEQFF
TRBV6-1	TRBJ1-2	15	CASSEDRGRLWGYTF
TRBV24-1	TRBJ2-1	15	CATSDKNGAGDLKFF
TRBV3-1	TRBJ1-4	14	CASSREQGREKLFF
TRBV20-1	TRBJ2-1	16	CSARADSMGLQVEQFF
TRBV4-1	TRBJ2-2	16	CASSPPSGGAFGELFF
TRBV27	TRBJ2-1	13	CASSLRLGDEQFF
TRBV6-1	TRBJ2-7	17	CASREVPTRGKIYEQYF
TRBV11-2	TRBJ1-2	13	CASSLGQAYGYTF
TRBV5-1	TRBJ2-2	14	CASSLEAGTGELFF
TRBV5-1	TRBJ1-5	11	CASSLAQPQHF
TRBV15	TRBJ2-3	16	CATSSFPGAGTDTQYF
TRBV6-2/TRBV6-3	TRBJ2-1	16	CASSYSYQREGNEQFF
TRBV18	TRBJ2-7	15	CASSYRNSGPYEQYF
TRBV7-6	TRBJ2-6	16	CASSLVARSGANVLTF
TRBV11-3	TRBJ1-1	13	CASSFNAGTEAFF
TRBV24-1	TRBJ2-7	13	CATSDYRGYEQYF
TRBV2	TRBJ1-3	14	CASHDRGSGNTIYF
TRBV15	TRBJ1-1	15	CATSPSRQEGTEAFF
TRBV5-1	TRBJ2-1	16	CASSWTGVLSYNEQFF
TRBV10-2	TRBJ1-3	15	CASREMGGSGNTIYF